Sequencing of this T cell receptor beta chain was carried out in a study of OX40 agonist ivuxolimab in advanced cancers. For the wider study: Ivuxolimab was an agonistic, fully human IgG2 monoclonal antibody directed against OX40 (CD134), a costimulatory receptor. Intravenous ivuxolimab was administered to patients every 2 weeks at six dose levels: 0.01, 0.1, 0.3, 1.5, 3 and 10 mg/kg. Among the 50 to 55 dose-escalation patients, some 19 had hepatocellular carcinoma, 15 or so melanoma, 9 renal cell carcinoma and 9 head and neck cancer. In the dose-escalation cohort, 82.7% of patients were male, and the mean age was around 60 years, with a range of about 23 to 90. Patients were allowed to have had prior anti-PD-1, anti-PD-L1 or anti-CTLA-4 therapy, and approximately 40% of the dose-escalation patients had been treated with checkpoint inhibitors. Partial responses were achieved by three dose-escalation patients, of whom one had hepatocellular carcinoma and two had cutaneous melanoma. The purpose of peripheral TCRbeta sequencing was to test whether ivuxolimab changed TCR sequence diversity and led to clonal T-cell expansion. The paper reports the monotherapy dose-escalation portion (N = 52 patients) of the phase I ivuxolimab trial. Study-wide conclusions, independent of this receptor: Low levels of normalized T-cell clonal expansion were also shown by some nonresponding patients. Partial responders in the 0.1-3.0 mg/kg groups had among the lowest normalized peripheral clonal expansion, especially among CD8+ T cells. At doses of 0.1 to 3.0 mg/kg, clonal expansion of both CD4+ and CD8+ blood T cells was observed from baseline to week 6. On average, CD8+ T cells showed more expanded clones than CD4+ T cells after ivuxolimab. The antigen specificity of the clonally expanded peripheral T cells was not determined.

For sequencing of the TCRbeta CDR3 region, genomic DNA was extracted from the sorted cells. The immunoSEQ Assay was used to sequence the TCRbeta CDR3 regions. Here the immuneACCESS table is served through TCRdb, limited to in-frame sequences with V and J called. Missing clones are a known gap in these copies; in checked studies unresolved V genes cover under half, and the rest lacks a known reason. For this sample there are around 94,000 clones; around 90% appear just once. 0.3% to 0.35% of the sample is taken by the ten largest. Patients with autoimmune disease history or receiving systemic immunosuppression were excluded from the trial. Peripheral blood for TCR sequencing was collected from all dose cohorts at baseline, on cycle 4 day 1, and on cycle 7 day 1. Samples were obtained from an open-label, multicenter, first-in-human phase I dose-escalation trial of ivuxolimab. The trial enrolled adults with locally advanced or metastatic head and neck squamous cell, hepatocellular, melanoma or renal cell carcinoma. CD4+ and CD8+ T cells were sorted separately from peripheral blood before TCR sequencing.

Measured from the cysteine to the phenylalanine, the CDR3 is 16 residues long. The sequence is cut down to CDR3 DNA, 48 bases in frame from base 1. After removal of 0 bases from V and 2 bases from J, the junction retains 5 bases not matched to a gene. Taken from the germline V gene, the CDR1 and CDR2 loops are MNHEY and SVGAGI. This clone appeared once. The clone's antigen remains unknown. No clone much larger than this one lies a single base away; base qualities are absent. This TCR derives from an adult with an advanced solid tumor such as melanoma, head and neck, liver or kidney cancer. The source material was CD4+ or CD8+ T cells sorted from blood, sampled in a trial of the OX40 agonist ivuxolimab. Recombination joined TRBV6-5 with TRBJ2-7, with 9 bases matching TRBD1. The CDR3 has the sequence CASSYSKGTGPYEQYF. The nucleotide sequence reads TGTGCCAGCAGTTACTCGAAAGGGACAGGGCCCTACGAGCAGTACTTC.